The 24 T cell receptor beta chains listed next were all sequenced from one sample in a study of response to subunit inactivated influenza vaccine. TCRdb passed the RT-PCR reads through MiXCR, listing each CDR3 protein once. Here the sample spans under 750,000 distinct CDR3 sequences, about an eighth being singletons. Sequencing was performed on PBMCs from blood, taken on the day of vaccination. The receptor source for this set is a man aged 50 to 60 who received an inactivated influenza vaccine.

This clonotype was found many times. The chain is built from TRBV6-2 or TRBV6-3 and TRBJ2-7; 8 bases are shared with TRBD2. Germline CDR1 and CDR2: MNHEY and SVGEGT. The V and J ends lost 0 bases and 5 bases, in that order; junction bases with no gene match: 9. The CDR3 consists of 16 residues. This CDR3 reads CASSYSSRGGPDEQYF. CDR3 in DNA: TGTGCCAGCAGTTACTCAAGCCGGGGGGGCCCCGACGAGCAGTACTTC.

DNA for the CDR3: TGTGCCAGCAGCCCTCAGCGGGGGATCACAGATACGCAGTATTTT. This encodes CASSPQRGITDTQYF. The chain recombines TRBV7-9 with TRBJ2-3; 8 bases map to TRBD2. The V gene end was trimmed by 5 bases and the J gene end by 2 bases; junction bases not matched to a gene: 6. The CDR3 covers 15 residues. Germline values: CDR1 SEHNR, CDR2 FQNEAQ (reference sequence).

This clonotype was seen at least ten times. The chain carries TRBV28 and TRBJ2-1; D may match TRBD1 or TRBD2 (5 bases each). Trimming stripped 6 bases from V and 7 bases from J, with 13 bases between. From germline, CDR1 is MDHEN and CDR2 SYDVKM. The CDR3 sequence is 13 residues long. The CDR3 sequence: CASSTSGPNEQFF. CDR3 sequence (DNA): TGTGCCAGCAGCACCTCGGGGCCGAATGAGCAGTTCTTC.

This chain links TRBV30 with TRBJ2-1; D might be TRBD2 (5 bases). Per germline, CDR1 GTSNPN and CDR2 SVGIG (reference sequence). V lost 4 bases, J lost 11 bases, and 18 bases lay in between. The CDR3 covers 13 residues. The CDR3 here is CAWTPPTGIQQFF. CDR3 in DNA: TGTGCCTGGACCCCACCCACCGGGATTCAGCAGTTCTTC.

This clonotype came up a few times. This chain's CDR3 is CSVEAGGIGYEQYF. CDR3 sequence (DNA): TGCAGCGTTGAAGCCGGGGGCATTGGATACGAGCAGTACTTC. The rearrangement uses TRBV29-1 and TRBJ2-7; D might be TRBD1 or TRBD2, each matching 6 bases. Germline CDR1 reads SQVTM; CDR2 reads ANQGSEA. The CDR3 runs 14 residues. The V gene lost 1 base and the J gene lost 4 bases, with 14 bases spanning the gap.

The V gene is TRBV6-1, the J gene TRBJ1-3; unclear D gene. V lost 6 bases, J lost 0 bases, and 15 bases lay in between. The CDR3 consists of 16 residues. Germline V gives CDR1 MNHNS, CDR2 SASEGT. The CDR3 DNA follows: TGTGCCAGCAGCCCCTTAAGAGGCCTCTCTGGAAACACCATATATTTT. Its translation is CASSPLRGLSGNTIYF.

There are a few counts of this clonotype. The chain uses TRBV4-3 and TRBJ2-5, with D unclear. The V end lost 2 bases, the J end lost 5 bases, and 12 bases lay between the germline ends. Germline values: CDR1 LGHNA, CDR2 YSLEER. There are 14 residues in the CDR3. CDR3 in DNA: TGCGCCAGCAGCCAACTCCTCGAATGGGAGACCCAGTACTTC. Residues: CASSQLLEWETQYF.

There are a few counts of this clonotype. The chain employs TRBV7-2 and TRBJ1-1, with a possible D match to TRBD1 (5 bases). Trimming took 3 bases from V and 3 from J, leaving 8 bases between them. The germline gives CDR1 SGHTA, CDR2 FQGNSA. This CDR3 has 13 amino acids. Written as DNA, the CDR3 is TGTGCCAGCAGCTTTGACAGTGACACTGAAGCTTTCTTT. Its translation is CASSFDSDTEAFF.

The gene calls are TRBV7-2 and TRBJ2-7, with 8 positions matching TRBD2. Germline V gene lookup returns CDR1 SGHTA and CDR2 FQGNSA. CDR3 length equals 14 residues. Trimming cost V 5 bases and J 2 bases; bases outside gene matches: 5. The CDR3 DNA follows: TGTGCCAGCAGCGGTAGCGGGGCAACCTACGAGCAGTACTTC. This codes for CASSGSGATYEQYF.

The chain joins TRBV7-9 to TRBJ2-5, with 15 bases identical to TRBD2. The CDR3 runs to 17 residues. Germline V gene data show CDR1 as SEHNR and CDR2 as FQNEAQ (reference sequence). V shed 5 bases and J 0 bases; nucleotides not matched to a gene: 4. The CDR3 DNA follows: TGTGCCAGCAGCCCCGGACTAGCGGGAGGGAACCAAGAGACCCAGTACTTC. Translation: CASSPGLAGGNQETQYF.

CDR3 in amino acids: CASSSPPGQGRFSGEQFF. The CDR3 coding sequence is TGTGCCAGCAGTTCCCCCCCGGGACAGGGGAGGTTTAGTGGTGAGCAGTTCTTC. This sequence joins TRBV6-2 or TRBV6-3 and TRBJ2-1, with 10 bases fitting TRBD1. The CDR3 spans 18 residues. CDR1 MNHEY and CDR2 SVGEGT come from the germline V gene. V lost 4 bases and J lost 9; bases outside the gene matches: 18.

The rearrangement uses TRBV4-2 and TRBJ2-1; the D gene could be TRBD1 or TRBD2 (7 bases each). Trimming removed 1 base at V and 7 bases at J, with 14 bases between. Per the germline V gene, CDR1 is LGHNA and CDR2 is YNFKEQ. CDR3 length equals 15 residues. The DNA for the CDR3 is TGTGCCAGCAGCCAAGGCAGGGGGGGTCGAAATGAGCAGTTCTTC. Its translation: CASSQGRGGRNEQFF.

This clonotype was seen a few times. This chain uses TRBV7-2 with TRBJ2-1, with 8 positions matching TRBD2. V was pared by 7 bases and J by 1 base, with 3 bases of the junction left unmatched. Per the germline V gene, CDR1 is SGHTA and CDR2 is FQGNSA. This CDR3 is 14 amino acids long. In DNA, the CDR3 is TGTGCCAGCAAGCCGGGGGGGTCCTACAATGAGCAGTTCTTC. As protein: CASKPGGSYNEQFF.

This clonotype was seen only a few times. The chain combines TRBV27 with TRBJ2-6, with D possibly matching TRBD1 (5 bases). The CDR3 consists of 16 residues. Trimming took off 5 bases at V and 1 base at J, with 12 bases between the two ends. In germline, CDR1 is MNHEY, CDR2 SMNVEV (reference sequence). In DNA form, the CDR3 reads TGTGCCAGCAGTACAGGATATTTGTCTGGGGCCAACGTCCTGACTTTC. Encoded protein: CASSTGYLSGANVLTF.

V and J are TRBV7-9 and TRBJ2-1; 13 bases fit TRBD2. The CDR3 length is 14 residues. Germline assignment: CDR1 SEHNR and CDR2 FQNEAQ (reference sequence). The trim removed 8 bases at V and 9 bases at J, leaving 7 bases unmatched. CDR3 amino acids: CASGLAGVFGEQFF. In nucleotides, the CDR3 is TGTGCCAGCGGACTAGCGGGAGTCTTTGGTGAGCAGTTCTTC.

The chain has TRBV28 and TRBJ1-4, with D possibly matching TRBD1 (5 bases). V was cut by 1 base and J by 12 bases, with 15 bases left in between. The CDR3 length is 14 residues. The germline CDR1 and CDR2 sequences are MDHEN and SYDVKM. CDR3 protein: CASSLSQGRTELFF. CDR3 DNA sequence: TGTGCCAGCAGTTTATCGCAGGGAAGGACGGAACTGTTTTTT.

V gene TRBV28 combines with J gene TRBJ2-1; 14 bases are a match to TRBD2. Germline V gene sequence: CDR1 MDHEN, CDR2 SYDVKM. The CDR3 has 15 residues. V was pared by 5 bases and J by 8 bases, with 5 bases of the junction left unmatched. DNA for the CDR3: TGTGCCAGCAGTCTTGGACTAGCGGGGGGACATGAGCAGTTCTTC. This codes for CASSLGLAGGHEQFF.

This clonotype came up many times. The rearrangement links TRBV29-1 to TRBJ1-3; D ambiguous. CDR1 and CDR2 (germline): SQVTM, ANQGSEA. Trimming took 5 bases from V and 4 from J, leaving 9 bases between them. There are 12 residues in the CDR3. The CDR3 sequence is CSVLLTGNTIYF. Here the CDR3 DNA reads TGCAGCGTTCTCCTAACGGGAAACACCATATATTTT.

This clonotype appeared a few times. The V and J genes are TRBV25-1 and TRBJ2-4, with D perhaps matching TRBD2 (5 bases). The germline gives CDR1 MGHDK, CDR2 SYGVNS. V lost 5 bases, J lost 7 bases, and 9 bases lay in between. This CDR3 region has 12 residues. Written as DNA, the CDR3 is TGTGCCAGCAGTCGGGGTGGTAACATTCAGTACTTC. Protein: CASSRGGNIQYF. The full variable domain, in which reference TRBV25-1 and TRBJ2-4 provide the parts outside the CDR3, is EADIYQTPRYLVIGTGKKITLECSQTMGHDKMYWYQQDPGMELHLIHYSYGVNSTEKGDLSSESTVSRIRTEHFPLTLESARPSHTSQYLCASSRGGNIQYFGAGTRLSVL.

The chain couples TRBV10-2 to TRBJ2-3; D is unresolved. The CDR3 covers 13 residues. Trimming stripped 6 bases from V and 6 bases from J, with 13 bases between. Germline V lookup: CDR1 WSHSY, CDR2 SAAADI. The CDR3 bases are TGCGCCAGCAGGACTCCTCGAGCCGATACGCAGTATTTT. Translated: CASRTPRADTQYF.

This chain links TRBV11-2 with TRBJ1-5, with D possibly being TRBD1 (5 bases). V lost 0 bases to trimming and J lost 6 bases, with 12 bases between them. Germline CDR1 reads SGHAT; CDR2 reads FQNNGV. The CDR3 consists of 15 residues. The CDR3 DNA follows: TGTGCCAGCAGCTTAGATGGCAGGGCGGGTCAGCCCCAGCATTTT. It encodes CASSLDGRAGQPQHF.

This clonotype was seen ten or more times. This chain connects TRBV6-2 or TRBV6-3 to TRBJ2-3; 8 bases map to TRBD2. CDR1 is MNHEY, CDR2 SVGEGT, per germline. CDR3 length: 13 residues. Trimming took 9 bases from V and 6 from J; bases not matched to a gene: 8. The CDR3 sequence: CASGGTRGDTQYF. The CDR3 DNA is TGTGCCAGTGGAGGGACTAGAGGCGATACGCAGTATTTT.

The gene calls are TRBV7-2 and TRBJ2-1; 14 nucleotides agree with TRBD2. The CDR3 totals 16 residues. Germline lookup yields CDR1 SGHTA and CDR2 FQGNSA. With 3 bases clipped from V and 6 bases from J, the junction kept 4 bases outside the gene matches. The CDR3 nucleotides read TGTGCCAGCAGCTTTGGGACTAGCGGGAGTTTCAATGAGCAGTTCTTC. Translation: CASSFGTSGSFNEQFF.

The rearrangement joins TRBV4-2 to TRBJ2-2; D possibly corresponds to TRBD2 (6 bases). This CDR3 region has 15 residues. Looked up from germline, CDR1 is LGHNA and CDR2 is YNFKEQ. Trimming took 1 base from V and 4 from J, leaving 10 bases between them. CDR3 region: CASSQGRDSTGELFF. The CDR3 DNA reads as TGTGCCAGCAGCCAAGGGCGGGATAGCACCGGGGAGCTGTTTTTT.